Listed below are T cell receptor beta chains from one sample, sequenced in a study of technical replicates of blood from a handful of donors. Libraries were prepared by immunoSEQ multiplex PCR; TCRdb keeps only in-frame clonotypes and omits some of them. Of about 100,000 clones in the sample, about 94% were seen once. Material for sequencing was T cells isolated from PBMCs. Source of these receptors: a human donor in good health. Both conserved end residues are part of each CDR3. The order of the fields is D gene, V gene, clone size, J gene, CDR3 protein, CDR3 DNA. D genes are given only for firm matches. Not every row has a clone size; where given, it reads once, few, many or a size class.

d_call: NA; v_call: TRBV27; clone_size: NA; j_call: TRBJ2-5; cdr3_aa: CASRTGLETQYF; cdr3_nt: TGTGCCAGCAGGACAGGATTAGAGACCCAGTACTTC
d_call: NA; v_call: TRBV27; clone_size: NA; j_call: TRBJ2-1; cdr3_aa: CASSPPTVPPNEQFF; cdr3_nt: TGTGCCAGCAGCCCGCCGACAGTGCCCCCGAATGAGCAGTTCTTC
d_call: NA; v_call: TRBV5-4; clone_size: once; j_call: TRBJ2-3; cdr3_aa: CASSIGGAATDTQYF; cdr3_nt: TGTGCCAGCAGCATTGGGGGGGCAGCCACAGATACGCAGTATTTT
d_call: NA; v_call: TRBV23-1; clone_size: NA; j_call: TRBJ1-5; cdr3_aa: CASSQSIRGSNQPQHF; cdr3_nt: TGCGCCAGCAGTCAATCAATCCGGGGGAGCAATCAGCCCCAGCATTTT
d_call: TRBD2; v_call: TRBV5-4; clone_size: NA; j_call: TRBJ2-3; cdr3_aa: CASSLAGTGGPTDTQYF; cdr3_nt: TGTGCCAGCAGCTTGGCCGGGACGGGGGGGCCAACAGATACGCAGTATTTT
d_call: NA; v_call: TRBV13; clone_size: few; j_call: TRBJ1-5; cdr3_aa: CASSPGRNQPQHF; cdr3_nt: TGTGCCAGCAGCCCGGGTCGAAATCAGCCCCAGCATTTT
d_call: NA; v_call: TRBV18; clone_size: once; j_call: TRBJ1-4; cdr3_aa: CASSPRETTNEKLFF; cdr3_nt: TGTGCCAGCTCACCACGGGAGACGACTAATGAAAAACTGTTTTTT
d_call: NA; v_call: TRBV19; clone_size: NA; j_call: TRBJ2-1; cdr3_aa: CASSPHFNEQFF; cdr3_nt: TGTGCCAGTAGTCCTCACTTCAATGAGCAGTTCTTC
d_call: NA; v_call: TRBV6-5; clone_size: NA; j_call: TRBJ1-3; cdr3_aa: CASSTPSATGNTIYF; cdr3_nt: TGTGCCAGCAGTACCCCTTCCGCGACTGGAAACACCATATATTTT
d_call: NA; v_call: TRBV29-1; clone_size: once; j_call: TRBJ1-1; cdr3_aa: CSVPGNTEAFF; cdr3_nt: TGCAGCGTTCCCGGGAACACTGAAGCTTTCTTT
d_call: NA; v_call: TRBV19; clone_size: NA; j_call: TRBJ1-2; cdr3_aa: CASNGGDGYTF; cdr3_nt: TGTGCCAGTAATGGGGGGGATGGCTACACCTTC
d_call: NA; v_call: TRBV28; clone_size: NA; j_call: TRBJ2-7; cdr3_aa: CATASPFGQYF; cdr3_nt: TGTGCCACAGCGAGCCCCTTCGGGCAGTACTTC
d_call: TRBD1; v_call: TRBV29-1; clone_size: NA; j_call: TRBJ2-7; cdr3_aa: CSAGGDRGYEQYF; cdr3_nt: TGCAGCGCGGGGGGGGACAGGGGCTACGAGCAGTACTTC
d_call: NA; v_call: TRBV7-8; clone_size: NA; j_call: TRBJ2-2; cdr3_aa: CASSQNRIRATGELFF; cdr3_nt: TGTGCCAGCAGCCAAAACAGGATTCGAGCCACCGGGGAGCTGTTTTTT
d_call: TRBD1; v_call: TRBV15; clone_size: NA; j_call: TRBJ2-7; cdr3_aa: CATSIKQGNHEQYF; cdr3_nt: TGTGCCACCAGCATTAAACAGGGGAACCACGAGCAGTACTTC
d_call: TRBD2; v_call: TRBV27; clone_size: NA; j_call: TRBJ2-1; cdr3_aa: CASSLGTSGREYNEQFF; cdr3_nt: TGTGCCAGCAGTTTAGGGACTAGCGGGAGGGAATACAATGAGCAGTTCTTC
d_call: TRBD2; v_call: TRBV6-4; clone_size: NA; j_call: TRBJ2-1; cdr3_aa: CASRRGGGEQFF; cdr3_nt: TGTGCCAGCAGGAGGGGCGGGGGTGAGCAGTTCTTC
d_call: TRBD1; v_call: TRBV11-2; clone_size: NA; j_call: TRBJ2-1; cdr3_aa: CASSLTSVTGSEQFF; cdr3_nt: TGTGCCAGCAGCTTAACCTCAGTGACAGGGTCTGAGCAGTTCTTC